Shown below are 13 T cell receptor beta chains from a single sample sequenced in a study of Graves' ophthalmopathy and Graves' hyperthyroidism (dated 2018 in TCRdb). For sequencing, an Illumina HiSeq 2000 was employed. For repertoire sequencing, TCR beta CDR3 regions were amplified from RNA transcripts. The first round of RT-PCR was done with HTBI primers and the Qiagen OneStep RT-PCR kit, and was followed by a second round of multiplex PCR, then size selection and purification. TCRdb trimmed the raw reads at Q25, called clones with MiXCR and kept productive beta chains. Rows with one shared CDR3 protein collapse into an entry with the most common genes and DNA. This sample lists 400,000 to 500,000 distinct CDR3 sequences; more than 20% were detected once. The ten largest make up roughly 3% of the sample. Sequencing was performed on peripheral blood. The receptors were sampled from a woman between 18 and 29 years old with stable Graves' hyperthyroidism. Donor details come from another sample of the same person, matched by shared clones.

This clonotype was seen many times. The V gene is TRBV18, the J gene TRBJ2-5; TRBD1 matches 7 bases. V gave up 6 bases and J gave up 2 bases; unmatched junction bases: 3. Germline V lookup: CDR1 KGHSH, CDR2 LQKENI. There are 13 residues in the CDR3. CDR3 sequence reads: CASSGTAQETQYF. CDR3 nucleotide sequence: TGTGCCAGCTCCGGGACAGCTCAAGAGACCCAGTACTTC.

This clonotype was found a few times. A junction boundary mismatches the germline segment, possibly from a read error. The chain couples TRBV6-1 to TRBJ2-4; TRBD2 is a possible D gene (5 bases). CDR1 MNHNS and CDR2 SASEGT come from the germline V gene. The CDR3 has 16 amino acids. The CDR3 is CASFLGVNLAKNIKYF. The DNA for the CDR3 is TGTGCCAGCTTCCTCGGGGTTAATCTAGCCAAAAACATTAAGTACTTC.

This clonotype was detected a few times. V is TRBV5-6 and J is TRBJ1-1; 8 nucleotides agree with TRBD1. The CDR3 covers 16 residues. The V gene's germline CDR1 is SGHDT and CDR2 YYEEEE. Trimming took 3 bases from V and 3 from J; bases not matched to a gene: 10. CDR3 loop: CASSSGTGRGDTEAFF. CDR3 sequence (DNA): TGTGCCAGCAGCTCCGGGACAGGCCGGGGGGACACTGAAGCTTTCTTT.

As for this clonotype: This may stem from a read error, because a much larger clone lies one nucleotide away. The chain is built from TRBV30 and TRBJ1-1; D might be TRBD1 (5 bases). Germline V lookup: CDR1 GTSNPN, CDR2 SVGIG (reference sequence). This CDR3 has 13 residues. Here the CDR3 reads CAWSLGENTEACF. DNA of the CDR3: TGTGCCTGGAGTCTGGGGGAGAACACTGAAGCTTGCTTT. Looking up the rest from reference TRBV30 and TRBJ1-1 gives the full variable domain: SQTIHQWPATLVQPVGSPLSLECTVEGTSNPNLYWYRQAAGRGLQLLFYSVGIGQISSEVPQNLSASRPQDRQFILSSKKLLLSDSGFYLCAWSLGENTEACFGQGTRLTVV.

This clonotype was counted at least ten times. V is TRBV7-3 and J is TRBJ2-2, with 10 positions matching TRBD1. The J segment lost 5 bases and the V segment lost 4 bases, leaving 13 bases of the junction unmatched. Per the germline V gene, CDR1 is SGHTA and CDR2 is FQGTGA. This CDR3 has 18 amino acids. CDR3 sequence (DNA): TGTGCCAGCAGCTCCGGGAGCAGGACAGGGGGACGAACCGGGGAGCTGTTTTTT. This encodes CASSSGSRTGGRTGELFF.

This clonotype has at least ten counts. The chain has TRBV11-2 and TRBJ1-2; D is perhaps TRBD1 (6 bases). V gave up 6 bases and J gave up 7 bases, with 15 bases separating them. Per germline, CDR1 SGHAT and CDR2 FQNNGV. CDR3 size: 13 residues. DNA of the CDR3: TGTGCCAGCAGTCCAAGACAGGCCCTTGGCTACACCTTC. Encoded protein: CASSPRQALGYTF. Together with reference TRBV11-2 and TRBJ1-2, the CDR3 gives the full variable domain: EAGVAQSPRYKIIEKRQSVAFWCNPISGHATLYWYQQILGQGPKLLIQFQNNGVVDDSQLPKDRFSAERLKGVDSTLKIQPAKLEDSAVYLCASSPRQALGYTFGSGTRLTVV.

The J gene is TRBJ1-2, the V gene TRBV6-9, with D hard to call. CDR3 size: 10 residues. The germline gives CDR1 MNHGY, CDR2 SVAAGI. Trimming removed 8 bases at V and 6 bases at J, with 7 bases between. The CDR3 DNA sequence: TGTGCCAGCCTCAGGCATGGCTACACCTTC. Encoded protein: CASLRHGYTF.

This clonotype showed up many times. The gene calls are TRBV19 and TRBJ1-5; D uncertain. Trimming left V 3 bases short and J 6 bases short, with 15 bases between. CDR1 is LNHDA, CDR2 SQIVND, per germline (reference sequence). The CDR3 has 15 residues. CDR3 amino acids: CASSMDGRLAQPQHF. The CDR3 DNA sequence: TGTGCCAGTAGTATGGATGGCAGGTTGGCTCAGCCCCAGCATTTT.

For this clonotype: Given a much more abundant clone one base away, this may be a read error. The chain links TRBV6-1 to TRBJ2-4, with 10 bases that match TRBD2. CDR3 length: 17 residues. Germline lookup yields CDR1 MNHNS and CDR2 SASEGT. CDR3 residues: CASSGEREGKAENIQYF. The DNA of the CDR3 is TGTGCCAGCAGTGGGGAGCGGGAGGGTAAAGCCGAAAACATTCAGTACTTC.

This clonotype was observed many times. The genes are TRBV5-1 and TRBJ2-7; 10 bases map to TRBD2. Trimming took 5 bases from V and 4 from J; bases not matched to a gene: 6. This CDR3 contains 14 residues. The germline V gene has CDR1 SGHRS and CDR2 YFSETQ. The CDR3 nucleotides read TGCGCCAGCAGTTTAGCGGGAGGACAATACGAGCAGTACTTC. Protein product: CASSLAGGQYEQYF.

In this sample, this clonotype turned up many times. The rearrangement links TRBV20-1 to TRBJ2-5, with D perhaps matching TRBD1 or TRBD2 (5 bases each). There are 12 residues in the CDR3. Trimming stripped 3 bases from V and 5 bases from J, with 10 bases between. Germline V gene lookup returns CDR1 DFQATT and CDR2 SNEGSKA (reference sequence). This chain's CDR3 is CSASGDGETQYF. The CDR3 DNA reads as TGCAGTGCTAGCGGGGACGGTGAGACCCAGTACTTC.

With regard to this clonotype: One end of the junction does not line up with germline, which may come from a read error. V and J are TRBV5-1 and TRBJ2-5; D may be TRBD2 (5 bases). Per germline, CDR1 SGHRS and CDR2 YFSETQ. The CDR3 loop spans 14 amino acids. CDR3 loop: CAISSPGNQETRYF. The CDR3 DNA follows: TGCGCCATCAGCTCACCGGGAAATCAAGAGACCCGGTACTTC.

Ten or more counts support this clonotype. The chain links TRBV28 to TRBJ1-3, with TRBD1 as a possible D gene (5 bases). This CDR3 is 14 amino acids long. The V end lost 5 bases, the J end lost 0 bases, and 8 bases lay between the germline ends. CDR1 and CDR2 (germline): MDHEN, SYDVKM. Here the CDR3 reads CASSETDSGNTIYF. CDR3 in DNA: TGTGCCAGCAGTGAGACAGACTCTGGAAACACCATATATTTT. The entire variable domain, with the rest obtained from reference TRBV28 and TRBJ1-3, is as follows: DVKVTQSSRYLVKRTGEKVFLECVQDMDHENMFWYRQDPGLGLRLIYFSYDVKMKEKGDIPEGYSVSREKKERFSLILESASTNQTSMYLCASSETDSGNTIYFGEGSWLTVV.